The sequence of this TCR beta chain was determined in a study of blood T cell repertoires in COVID-19. Looking at the study overall: The study drew acute and convalescent COVID-19 samples from the United States, Italy and Spain. T cells, B-cell-depleted T cells, or PBMCs provided the cDNA or gDNA that served as material.

Authors' processing steps: Estimated nucleated cell counts came from reference gene primer amplification. The table came from immunoSEQ multiplex PCR; TCRdb's copy has only in-frame clones and leaves some out. V, J and clone size are taken as reported in that table, and D and trimming were inferred from the DNA itself. The sample records over 85,000 clones, 70% to 90% being singletons. Germline V gene data show CDR1 as LGHDT and CDR2 as YNNKEL (reference sequence). This CDR3 comprises 15 residues. V dropped 1 base and J dropped 1 base, with 10 bases sitting between them. The chain has TRBV3-1 (or the pseudogene TRBV3-2) and TRBJ1-1, with D unclear. The sequencing input was peripheral blood. The sequence derives from a man between 65 and 85 years old with acute or convalescent COVID-19. The DNA of the CDR3 is TGTGCCAGCAGCCAAGGGGAGGGTGGGAACACTGAAGCTTTCTTT. Translating it yields CASSQGEGGNTEAFF.